These 7 T cell receptor beta chains came from one sample sequenced in a study of T cells in Graves' hyperthyroidism and ophthalmopathy. Amplification of TCR beta CDR3 regions used RNA as the template. When the TCR CDR3 underwent first-round RT-PCR, the HTBI primer set was used. TCRdb reprocessed the multiplex PCR reads via MiXCR and lists one record per CDR3 protein. The sample includes 640,000 or so distinct CDR3 sequences, under 15% seen only once; the top ten take around 4.1%. The sequenced sample consisted of blood. These receptors came from a woman aged 40-49 years with Graves' ophthalmopathy.

This clonotype was seen at least ten times. This chain uses TRBV4-1 with TRBJ2-6; D gene unclear. Trimming stripped 5 bases from V and 0 bases from J, with 8 bases between. CDR1 is MGHRA, CDR2 YSYEKL, per germline. There are 15 residues in the CDR3. CDR3 residues: CASSEEYSGANVLTF. CDR3 in DNA: TGCGCCAGCAGCGAGGAGTACTCTGGGGCCAACGTCCTGACTTTC.

This clonotype was detected many times. The V gene is TRBV6-2 or TRBV6-3, the J gene TRBJ2-5; possibly TRBD1 for D (6 bases). This CDR3 has 19 amino acids. V lost 5 bases and J 1 base, leaving 26 bases between the germline ends. Germline V gene data show CDR1 as MNHEY and CDR2 as SVGEGT. The DNA of the CDR3 is TGTGCCAGCAGTACCCAGGGGCTATCCCGAAGAGCCTCCCAAGAGACCCAGTACTTC. Protein product: CASSTQGLSRRASQETQYF.

This clonotype has at least ten counts. The chain recombines TRBV29-1 with TRBJ2-7, with D possibly TRBD1 on 6 matching bases. Germline V gene sequence: CDR1 SQVTM, CDR2 ANQGSEA. V was trimmed by 2 bases and J by 1 base, leaving 9 bases between them. The CDR3 has 13 residues. CDR3 amino acids: CSVENRESYEQYF. In DNA form, the CDR3 reads TGCAGCGTTGAAAACAGGGAATCCTACGAGCAGTACTTC.

This clonotype came up many times. This chain links TRBV5-6 with TRBJ2-2; TRBD2 matches at 10 bases. Germline V gene data show CDR1 as SGHDT and CDR2 as YYEEEE. Germline trimming cut 3 bases from V and 2 bases from J; bases unmatched to any gene: 4. The length of the CDR3 is 16 residues. The CDR3, as DNA: TGTGCCAGCAGCTATGGGACTAGCGTTAACACCGGGGAGCTGTTTTTT. This gives the protein CASSYGTSVNTGELFF.

This clonotype came up many times. The chain is built from TRBV27 and TRBJ2-7, with 8 bases aligning to TRBD1. V lost 2 bases and J lost 2; bases outside the gene matches: 5. Germline CDR1 MNHEY, CDR2 SMNVEV (reference sequence). This CDR3 spans 15 amino acids. The CDR3, as DNA: TGTGCCAGCAGTTTACGGGACAGGAGTCCCTACGAGCAGTACTTC. This encodes CASSLRDRSPYEQYF.

In the case of this clonotype: A much larger clone lies one base from this, so it may be a read error. The rearrangement uses TRBV4-3 and TRBJ1-5; D is uncertain. Germline V CDR1 and CDR2: LGHNA, YSLEER. The CDR3 is 14 residues long. Trimming removed 4 bases from V and 7 bases from J, with 14 bases in between. The CDR3 here is CASSPQWVGQPQHF. Here the CDR3 DNA reads TGCGCCAGCAGCCCTCAATGGGTAGGGCAGCCCCAGCATTTT.

V is TRBV5-4 and J is TRBJ2-5; either TRBD1 or TRBD2 may supply D (5 bases each). Germline CDR1 and CDR2: SGHNT and YYREEE (reference sequence). The CDR3 consists of 14 residues. The V and J ends lost 7 bases and 2 bases respectively, with 15 bases between them. The CDR3, as DNA: TGTGCCAGCCGGACCGGGGCCACACAAGAGACCCAGTACTTC. It encodes CASRTGATQETQYF. Based on the CDR3 plus reference TRBV5-4 and TRBJ2-5, the full variable domain is ETGVTQSPTHLIKTRGQQVTLRCSSQSGHNTVSWYQQALGQGPQFIFQYYREEENGRGNFPPRFSGLQFPNYSSELNVNALELDDSALYLCASRTGATQETQYFGPGTRLLVL.